This T cell receptor beta chain is from a study of T cell repertoires in cytomegalovirus infection. Study information: Public TCR beta signatures indicated both CMV infection and matching HLA type.

Findings of the study overall: Identification of carriers of CMV plus the relevant HLA was achieved through cumulative public TCR beta family frequency. CMV-specific TCR beta clonotypes restricted by HLA-C dominated the ex vivo response.

Using its own MiXCR run on the reads, TCRdb lists one record per CDR3 protein. This table holds about 130,000 distinct CDR3 sequences, about 24% found once. V trimming: 3 bases; J trimming: 5 bases; junction bases outside the gene matches: 5. The germline V gene encodes CDR1 DFQATT and CDR2 SNEGSKA (reference sequence). The CDR3 spans 14 residues. With respect to this clonotype: Its antigen is not known.

This TCR derives from a human donor in good health (CMV status not recorded). Some clones in this sample may be carry-over from other donors' samples. The sequenced material came from PBMCs, sequenced either directly or after in vitro stimulation (not recorded which). The gene calls are TRBV20-1 and TRBJ2-3; 10 bases align to TRBD2. The CDR3 reads CSASGGLARDTQYF. CDR3 nucleotides: TGCAGTGCTAGTGGGGGACTAGCGAGAGATACGCAGTATTTT.